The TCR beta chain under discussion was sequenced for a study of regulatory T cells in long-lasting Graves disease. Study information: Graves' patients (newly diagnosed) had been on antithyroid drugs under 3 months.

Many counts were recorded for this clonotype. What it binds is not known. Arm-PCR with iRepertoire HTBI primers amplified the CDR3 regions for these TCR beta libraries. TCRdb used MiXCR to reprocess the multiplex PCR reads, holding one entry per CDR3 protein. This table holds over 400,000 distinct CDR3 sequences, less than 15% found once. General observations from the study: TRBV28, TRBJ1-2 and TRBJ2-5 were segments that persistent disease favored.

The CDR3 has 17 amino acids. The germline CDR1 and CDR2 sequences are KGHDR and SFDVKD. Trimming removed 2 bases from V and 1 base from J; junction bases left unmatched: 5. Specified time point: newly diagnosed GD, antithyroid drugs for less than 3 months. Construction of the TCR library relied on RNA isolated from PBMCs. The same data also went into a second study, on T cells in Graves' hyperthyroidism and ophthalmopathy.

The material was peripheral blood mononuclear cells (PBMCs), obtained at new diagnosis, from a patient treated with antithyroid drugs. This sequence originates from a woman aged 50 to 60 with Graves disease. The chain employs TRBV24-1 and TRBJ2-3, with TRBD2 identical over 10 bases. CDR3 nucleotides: TGTGCCACCAGTGATTCCCACGGGACTAGCGGCACAGATACGCAGTATTTT. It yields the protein CATSDSHGTSGTDTQYF.